This entry features one TCR beta chain sequence. Antigen specificity is unknown. This record belongs to a study of T-cell reconstitution after alpha-beta-depleted transplantation in children. The study's findings and limits: There were reportedly several hundred expanded graft clones from which alpha-beta T cells came about two months after transplant. One year after transplant, T-cell counts and diversity came mostly from newly produced T cells.

TCRbeta library preparation incorporated unique molecular identifiers. TCRdb reanalysed the PCR reads using MiXCR and keeps one entry per CDR3 protein. The table lists some 200,000 distinct CDR3 sequences, about 8.7% of them singletons. The germline V gene has CDR1 WSHSY and CDR2 SAAADI. CDR3 length equals 14 residues. Trimming at V came to 7 bases and at J to 2 bases, leaving 5 bases not matched to a gene. The V gene is TRBV10-2, the J gene TRBJ2-1, with 7 bases that match TRBD1. The receptor was isolated from a male patient between 2 and 15 years old who had a stem cell transplant for acute myeloid leukemia, so the T cells may come from the graft donor. The specimen comprised PBMCs, mostly from graft donor cells, sampled 360 days after TCRalphabeta/CD19-depleted stem cell transplant. CDR3 nucleotide sequence: TGCGCCAGCACTGGGACAGAGCCCTACAATGAGCAGTTCTTC. It is translated as CASTGTEPYNEQFF.